The next 17 T cell receptor beta chains were all read from a single sample in a study of shared clonotypes between healthy human individuals. Clones were sequenced by immunoSEQ multiplex PCR, and TCRdb holds only the in-frame ones, with some missing. The repertoire holds about 2.1 million clones, with roughly 95% as singletons. Naive CD8 cells lacked CD45RO, underwent positive selection for CCR7 and left out terminally differentiated effector memory CD45RA+ cells. The specimen sequenced was naive CD8+ T cells from PBMCs. Every receptor here comes from a man younger than 35 in good health. Some clones in this sample may be carry-over from other donors' samples.

V usage is TRBV7-9 and J usage is TRBJ1-2; D call uncertain. This CDR3 region has 14 residues. Germline V gene sequence: CDR1 SEHNR, CDR2 FQNEAQ (reference sequence). With 1 base removed from V and 4 bases from J, the gap between germline ends came to 10 bases. The DNA of the CDR3 is TGTGCCAGCAGCTTAGACCGTATGGTCTATGGCTACACCTTC. This translates into CASSLDRMVYGYTF. The whole variable domain, filled in from reference TRBV7-9 and TRBJ1-2, reads DTGVSQNPRHKITKRGQNVTFRCDPISEHNRLYWYRQTLGQGPEFLTYFQNEAQLEKSRLLSDRFSAERPKGSFSTLEIQRTEQGDSAMYLCASSLDRMVYGYTFGSGTRLTVV.

This sequence joins TRBV11-2 and TRBJ1-2, with 10 bases that match TRBD1. This CDR3 is built from 17 residues. Trimming removed 4 bases from V and 2 bases from J; junction bases left unmatched: 10. The V gene's germline CDR1 is SGHAT and CDR2 FQNNGV. As DNA, the CDR3 is TGTGCCAGCAGCTCAAGACAGGGGGCGCAAGGGAACTATGGCTACACCTTC. Translated, it gives CASSSRQGAQGNYGYTF. Complete variable domain (other parts from reference TRBV11-2 and TRBJ1-2): EAGVAQSPRYKIIEKRQSVAFWCNPISGHATLYWYQQILGQGPKLLIQFQNNGVVDDSQLPKDRFSAERLKGVDSTLKIQPAKLEDSAVYLCASSSRQGAQGNYGYTFGSGTRLTVV.

This chain connects TRBV4-2 to TRBJ2-7, with D unresolved. The CDR3 totals 15 residues. Germline assignment: CDR1 LGHNA and CDR2 YNFKEQ. Trimming removed 0 bases at V and 0 bases at J, with 9 bases between. As DNA, the CDR3 is TGTGCCAGCAGCCAAGAGTTGACTCCCTCCTACGAGCAGTACTTC. It is translated as CASSQELTPSYEQYF.

The chain has TRBV2 and TRBJ2-1; a weak D match, TRBD1 (5 bases). With 7 bases removed from V and 3 bases from J, the gap between germline ends came to 16 bases. This CDR3 spans 15 amino acids. CDR1 is SNHLY, CDR2 FYNNEI, per germline. The CDR3 DNA follows: TGTGCCAGCAAGACAGAGTCGGGTGACTACAATGAGCAGTTCTTC. This encodes CASKTESGDYNEQFF.

The rearrangement joins TRBV7-9 to TRBJ2-1, with a weak D call TRBD2 (6 bases). The CDR3 spans 14 residues. Trimming left V 2 bases short and J 9 bases short, with 14 bases between. Germline assignment: CDR1 SEHNR and CDR2 FQNEAQ (reference sequence). The CDR3 bases are TGTGCCAGCAGCTTACGGGGACTCCGTGGTGAGCAGTTCTTC. It yields the protein CASSLRGLRGEQFF.

V is TRBV30 and J is TRBJ1-2; 7 nucleotides align to TRBD1. Per germline, CDR1 GTSNPN and CDR2 SVGIG (reference sequence). There are 15 residues in the CDR3. Unmatched junction bases numbered 10, after V lost 0 bases and J lost 6 bases. The CDR3 sequence: CAWSVGPTGFDGYTF. The CDR3, as DNA: TGTGCCTGGAGTGTAGGCCCGACAGGGTTTGATGGCTACACCTTC. Filled out from reference TRBV30 and TRBJ1-2, the complete variable domain reads SQTIHQWPATLVQPVGSPLSLECTVEGTSNPNLYWYRQAAGRGLQLLFYSVGIGQISSEVPQNLSASRPQDRQFILSSKKLLLSDSGFYLCAWSVGPTGFDGYTFGSGTRLTVV.

CDR3 bases: TGCGCCAGCAGCCCGGGATTTGGCGATGAGCAGTTCTTC. It translates to CASSPGFGDEQFF. The chain uses TRBV4-3 and TRBJ2-1; tentatively, D is TRBD2 (5 bases). CDR1 and CDR2 from the germline V gene are LGHNA and YSLEER. Trimming shortened V by 4 bases and J by 8 bases, and 12 bases separated the two germline ends. This CDR3 has 13 amino acids.

The V gene is TRBV10-3, the J gene TRBJ2-3, with D hard to call. Per germline, CDR1 ENHRY and CDR2 SYGVKD. With 1 base removed from V and 2 bases from J, the gap between germline ends came to 7 bases. The CDR3 has 14 amino acids. CDR3 sequence: CAISELAPTDTQYF. CDR3 bases: TGTGCCATCAGTGAGTTGGCCCCCACAGATACGCAGTATTTT.

This rearrangement joins TRBV4-1 to TRBJ1-6; TRBD1 matches 7 bases. The V and J ends lost 4 bases and 5 bases, in that order; junction bases with no gene match: 5. Germline CDR1 is MGHRA and CDR2 is YSYEKL. The CDR3 sequence is 15 residues long. CDR3: CASSPGQINNSPLHF. The CDR3, as DNA: TGCGCCAGCAGCCCGGGACAGATAAATAATTCACCCCTCCACTTT.

The chain carries TRBV4-3 and TRBJ2-7, with a possible D match to TRBD2 (5 bases). V lost 0 bases and J lost 3, with 12 bases in between. From germline, CDR1 is LGHNA and CDR2 YSLEER. The CDR3 runs 15 residues. The CDR3 here is CASSQEIATIYEQYF. As DNA, the CDR3 is TGCGCCAGCAGCCAAGAGATAGCGACCATCTACGAGCAGTACTTC.

The chain couples TRBV15 to TRBJ2-7, with D possibly TRBD1 on 5 matching bases. The CDR3 sequence is 15 residues long. The V end was cut by 0 bases, the J end by 4 bases, with 13 bases between. Germline V lookup: CDR1 LNHNV, CDR2 YYDKDF (reference sequence). The DNA of the CDR3 is TGTGCCACCAGCAGAGATGCCGAGACAGATTACGAGCAGTACTTC. Translation gives CATSRDAETDYEQYF.

This chain uses TRBV28 with TRBJ2-7; D perhaps matches TRBD2 (5 bases). Trimming removed 6 bases at V and 1 base at J, with 13 bases between. The CDR3 contains 14 residues. From germline, CDR1 is MDHEN and CDR2 SYDVKM. As DNA, the CDR3 is TGTGCCAGCAGGAAGGGAGTTAGGTCCTACGAGCAGTACTTC. Residues: CASRKGVRSYEQYF.

The chain recombines TRBV6-5 with TRBJ2-6; D gene ambiguous. Deletions cut 4 bases from V and 1 base from J, with 8 bases between. Germline CDR1 MNHEY, CDR2 SVGAGI. The CDR3 contains 15 residues. The DNA for the CDR3 is TGTGCCAGCAGTTCGTCTATATCTGGGGCCAACGTCCTGACTTTC. This translates into CASSSSISGANVLTF.

This clone was observed a handful of times. The chain uses TRBV28 and TRBJ1-1; D is uncertain. Germline V gene sequence: CDR1 MDHEN, CDR2 SYDVKM. V lost 6 bases and J lost 5, with 13 bases in between. The CDR3 contains 13 residues. CDR3 region: CASRGWVNTEAFF. The DNA for the CDR3 is TGTGCCAGCAGAGGCTGGGTTAATACTGAAGCTTTCTTT.

The chain combines TRBV2 with TRBJ2-5; 7 nucleotides match TRBD1. Germline V gene data show CDR1 as SNHLY and CDR2 as FYNNEI. The CDR3 has 14 residues. V was clipped by 8 bases and J by 2 bases; unmatched bases: 8. CDR3 DNA: TGTGCCAGCGTCTCGGGACAGAATCAAGAGACCCAGTACTTC. Residues: CASVSGQNQETQYF.

V and J are TRBV7-6 and TRBJ2-5; TRBD1 is a possible D gene (5 bases). V was trimmed by 3 bases and J by 5 bases, leaving 22 bases between them. Germline loops: CDR1 SGHVS, CDR2 FNYEAQ. The CDR3 is 17 amino acids. The CDR3 DNA reads as TGTGCCAGCAGCTTGCAAACACCATCCATGGCAGGGGAGACCCAGTACTTC. Its protein is CASSLQTPSMAGETQYF.

The chain combines TRBV9 with TRBJ2-1; no definite D call. V gave up 4 bases and J gave up 1 base, with 12 bases separating them. CDR1 is SGDLS, CDR2 YYNGEE, per germline. There are 15 residues in the CDR3. The CDR3 loop is CASSLWSTSYNEQFF. In DNA, the CDR3 is TGTGCCAGCAGCTTATGGAGTACGTCCTACAATGAGCAGTTCTTC.